This TCR beta chain is drawn from a study of shared clonotypes between healthy human individuals. General study findings and limits: The diversity represented, both genetic and in exposure history, was limited by few donors.

The repertoire was sequenced with immunoSEQ multiplex PCR; TCRdb's copy has only in-frame clones and lacks some. This sample has some 2,000,000 clones; roughly 94% occur once, and the top ten carry more than 0.1%. Of note for this clone: Its cognate antigen is unknown.

The sequenced sample was naive CD4+ T cells sorted from blood. Subset reported: CD45RA+ positively selected. The TCR comes from a young man in good health.

In DNA form, the CDR3 reads TGTGCCAGTAGTGAACCGGGACGGAACTATGGCTACACCTTC. Translation: CASSEPGRNYGYTF. The V call is TRBV19, the J call TRBJ1-2, with D perhaps matching TRBD1 (5 bases). Trimming removed 5 bases from V and 2 bases from J, with 12 bases in between. Germline V gene lookup returns CDR1 LNHDA and CDR2 SQIVND (reference sequence). This CDR3 spans 14 amino acids. Drawing the rest from reference TRBV19 and TRBJ1-2, the complete variable domain is DGGITQSPKYLFRKEGQNVTLSCEQNLNHDAMYWYRQDPGQGLRLIYYSQIVNDFQKGDIAEGYSVSREKKESFPLTVTSAQKNPTAFYLCASSEPGRNYGYTFGSGTRLTVV.